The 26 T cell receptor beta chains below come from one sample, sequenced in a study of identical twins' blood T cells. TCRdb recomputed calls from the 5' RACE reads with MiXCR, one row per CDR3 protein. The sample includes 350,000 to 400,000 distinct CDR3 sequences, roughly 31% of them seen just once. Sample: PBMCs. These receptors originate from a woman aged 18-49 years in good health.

The CDR3 nucleotides are TGCGCCAGCAGCTTGGCACAGGGTGTAGATACGCAGTATTTT. Amino acid sequence: CASSLAQGVDTQYF. The chain couples TRBV5-1 to TRBJ2-3; D might be TRBD1 (6 bases). CDR3 size: 14 residues. The V end was cut by 0 bases, the J end by 5 bases, with 10 bases between. CDR1 SGHRS and CDR2 YFSETQ come from the germline V gene. Full variable domain (remainder filled in from reference TRBV5-1 and TRBJ2-3): KAGVTQTPRYLIKTRGQQVTLSCSPISGHRSVSWYQQTPGQGLQFLFEYFSETQRNKGNFPGRFSGRQFSNSRSEMNVSTLELGDSALYLCASSLAQGVDTQYFGPGTRLTVL.

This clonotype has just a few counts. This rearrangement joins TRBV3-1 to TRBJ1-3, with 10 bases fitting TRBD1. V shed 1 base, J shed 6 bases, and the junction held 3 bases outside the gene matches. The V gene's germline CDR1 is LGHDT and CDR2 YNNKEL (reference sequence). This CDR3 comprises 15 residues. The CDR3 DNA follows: TGTGCCAGCAGCCAAGCAGGACAGGGGGTAAACACCATATATTTT. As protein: CASSQAGQGVNTIYF.

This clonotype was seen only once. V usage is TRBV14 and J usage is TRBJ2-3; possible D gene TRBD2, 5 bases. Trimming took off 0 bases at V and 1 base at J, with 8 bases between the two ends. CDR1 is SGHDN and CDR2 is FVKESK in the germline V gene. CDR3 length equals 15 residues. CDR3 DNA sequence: TGTGCCAGCAGCCAAGACAGCGGACGCACAGATACGCAGTATTTT. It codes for CASSQDSGRTDTQYF.

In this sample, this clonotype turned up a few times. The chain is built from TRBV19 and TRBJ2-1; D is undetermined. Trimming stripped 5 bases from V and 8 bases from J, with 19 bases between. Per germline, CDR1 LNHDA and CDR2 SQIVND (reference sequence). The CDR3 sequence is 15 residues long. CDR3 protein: CASSRGMAARDEQFF. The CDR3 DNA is TGTGCCAGTAGTCGAGGAATGGCGGCCCGCGATGAGCAGTTCTTC.

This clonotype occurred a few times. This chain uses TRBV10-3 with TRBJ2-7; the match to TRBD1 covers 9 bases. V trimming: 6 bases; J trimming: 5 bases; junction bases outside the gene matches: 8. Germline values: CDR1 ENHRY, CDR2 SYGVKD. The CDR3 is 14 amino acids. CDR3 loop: CAISSTGGRNEQYF. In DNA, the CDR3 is TGTGCCATCAGCTCGACAGGGGGTAGGAACGAGCAGTACTTC.

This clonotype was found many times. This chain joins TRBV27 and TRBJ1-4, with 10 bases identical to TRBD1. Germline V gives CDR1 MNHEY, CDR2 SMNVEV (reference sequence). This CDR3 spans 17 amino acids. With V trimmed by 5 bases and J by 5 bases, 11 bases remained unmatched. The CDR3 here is CASSTTGQGLENEKLFF. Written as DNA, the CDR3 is TGTGCCAGCAGTACGACGGGACAGGGGCTGGAAAATGAAAAACTGTTTTTT.

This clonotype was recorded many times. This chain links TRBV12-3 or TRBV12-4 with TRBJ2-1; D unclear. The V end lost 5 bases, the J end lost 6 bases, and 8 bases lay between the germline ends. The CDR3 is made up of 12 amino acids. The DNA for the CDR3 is TGTGCCAGCAGTATCAGTATCAATGAGCAGTTCTTC. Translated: CASSISINEQFF.

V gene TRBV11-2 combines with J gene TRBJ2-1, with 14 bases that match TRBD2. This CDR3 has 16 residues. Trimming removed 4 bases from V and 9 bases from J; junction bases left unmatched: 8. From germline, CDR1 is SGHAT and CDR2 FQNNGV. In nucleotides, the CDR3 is TGTGCCAGCAGCTCCAGACTAGCGGGGGGGCTAAGTGAGCAGTTCTTC. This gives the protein CASSSRLAGGLSEQFF.

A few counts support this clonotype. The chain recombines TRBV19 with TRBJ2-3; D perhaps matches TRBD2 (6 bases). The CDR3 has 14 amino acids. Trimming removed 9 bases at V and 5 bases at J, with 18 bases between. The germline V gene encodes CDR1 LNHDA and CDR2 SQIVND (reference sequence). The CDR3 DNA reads TGTGCCAGCGCCCCCAGGAGGGGCGTAGATACGCAGTATTTT. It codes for CASAPRRGVDTQYF. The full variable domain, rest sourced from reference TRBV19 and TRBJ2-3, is DGGITQSPKYLFRKEGQNVTLSCEQNLNHDAMYWYRQDPGQGLRLIYYSQIVNDFQKGDIAEGYSVSREKKESFPLTVTSAQKNPTAFYLCASAPRRGVDTQYFGPGTRLTVL.

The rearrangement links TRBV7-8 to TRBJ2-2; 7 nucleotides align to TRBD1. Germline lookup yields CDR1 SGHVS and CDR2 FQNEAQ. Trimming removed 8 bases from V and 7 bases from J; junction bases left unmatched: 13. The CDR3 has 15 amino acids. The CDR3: CASGLQTGSVGELFF. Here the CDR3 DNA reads TGTGCCAGCGGCCTACAGACAGGGAGCGTCGGGGAGCTGTTTTTT.

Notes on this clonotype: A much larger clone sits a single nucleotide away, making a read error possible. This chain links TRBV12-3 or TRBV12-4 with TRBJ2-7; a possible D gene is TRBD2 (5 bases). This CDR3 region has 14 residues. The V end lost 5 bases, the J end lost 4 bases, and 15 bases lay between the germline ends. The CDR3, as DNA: TGTGCCAGCAGTATACTAGGTATAAGATACGAGCAGTACTTC. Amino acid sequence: CASSILGIRYEQYF.

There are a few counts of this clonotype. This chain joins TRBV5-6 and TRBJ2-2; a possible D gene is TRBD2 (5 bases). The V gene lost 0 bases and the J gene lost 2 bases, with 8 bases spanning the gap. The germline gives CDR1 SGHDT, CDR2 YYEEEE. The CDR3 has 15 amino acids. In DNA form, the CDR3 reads TGTGCCAGCAGCTTGGGTAGCGCAAACACCGGGGAGCTGTTTTTT. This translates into CASSLGSANTGELFF.

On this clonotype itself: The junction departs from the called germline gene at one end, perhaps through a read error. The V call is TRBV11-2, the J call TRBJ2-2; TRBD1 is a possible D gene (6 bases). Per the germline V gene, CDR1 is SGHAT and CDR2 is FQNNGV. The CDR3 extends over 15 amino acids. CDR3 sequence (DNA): TGTGCCAGCAGCCCTGGGGGCCCGAACATCGGGGAGCTGTTTTTT. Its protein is CASSPGGPNIGELFF.

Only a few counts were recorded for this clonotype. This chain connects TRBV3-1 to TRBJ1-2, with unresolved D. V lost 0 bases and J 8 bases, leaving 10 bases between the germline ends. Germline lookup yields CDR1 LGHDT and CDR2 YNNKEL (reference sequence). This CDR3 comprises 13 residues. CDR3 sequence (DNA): TGTGCCAGCAGCCAAGATGGGGTTGAAGGCTACACCTTC. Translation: CASSQDGVEGYTF.

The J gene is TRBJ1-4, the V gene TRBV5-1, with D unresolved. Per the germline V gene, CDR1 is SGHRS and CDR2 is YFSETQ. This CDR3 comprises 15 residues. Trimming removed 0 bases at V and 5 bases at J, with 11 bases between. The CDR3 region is CASSLEGSGNEKLFF. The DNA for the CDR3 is TGCGCCAGCAGCTTGGAAGGCAGTGGGAATGAAAAACTGTTTTTT.

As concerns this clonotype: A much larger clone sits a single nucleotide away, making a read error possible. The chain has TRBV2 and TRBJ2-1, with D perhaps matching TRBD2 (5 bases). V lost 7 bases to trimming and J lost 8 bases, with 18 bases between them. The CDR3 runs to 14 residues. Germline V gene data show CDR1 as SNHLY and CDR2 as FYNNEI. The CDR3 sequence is CASMEIAKYDEQFF. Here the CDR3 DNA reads TGTGCCAGCATGGAGATAGCGAAGTACGATGAGCAGTTCTTC.

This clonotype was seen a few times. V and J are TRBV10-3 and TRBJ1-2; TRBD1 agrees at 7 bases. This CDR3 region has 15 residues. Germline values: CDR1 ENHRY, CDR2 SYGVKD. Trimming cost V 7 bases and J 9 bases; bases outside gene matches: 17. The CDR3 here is CAITRNGQDTNSYTF. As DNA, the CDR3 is TGTGCCATCACCAGAAACGGACAGGATACTAACAGCTACACCTTC.

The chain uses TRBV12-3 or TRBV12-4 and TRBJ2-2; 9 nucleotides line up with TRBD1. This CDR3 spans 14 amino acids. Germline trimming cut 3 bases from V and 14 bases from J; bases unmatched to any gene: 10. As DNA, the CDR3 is TGTGCCAGCAGTTTGCTATTAGGACAGGGGATCCTGTTTTTT. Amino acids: CASSLLLGQGILFF.

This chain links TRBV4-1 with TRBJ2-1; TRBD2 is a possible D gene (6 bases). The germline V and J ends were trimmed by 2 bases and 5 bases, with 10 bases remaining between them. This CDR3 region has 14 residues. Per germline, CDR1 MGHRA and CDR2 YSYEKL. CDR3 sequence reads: CASSQPGTHNEQFF. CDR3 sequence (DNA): TGCGCCAGCAGCCAACCCGGGACTCACAATGAGCAGTTCTTC.

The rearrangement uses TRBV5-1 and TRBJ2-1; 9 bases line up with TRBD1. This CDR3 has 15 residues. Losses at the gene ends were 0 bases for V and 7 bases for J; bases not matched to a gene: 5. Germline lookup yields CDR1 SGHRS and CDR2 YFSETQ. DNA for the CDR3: TGCGCCAGCAGCTTGGCGGACAGGGGAAGTAATGAGCAGTTCTTC. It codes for CASSLADRGSNEQFF.

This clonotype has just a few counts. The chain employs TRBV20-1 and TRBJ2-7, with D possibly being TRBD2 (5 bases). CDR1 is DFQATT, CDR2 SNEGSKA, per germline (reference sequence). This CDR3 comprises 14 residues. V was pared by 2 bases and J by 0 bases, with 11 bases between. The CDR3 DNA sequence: TGCAGTGCTAGACGCCGGGGATTCTCCTACGAGCAGTACTTC. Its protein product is CSARRRGFSYEQYF.

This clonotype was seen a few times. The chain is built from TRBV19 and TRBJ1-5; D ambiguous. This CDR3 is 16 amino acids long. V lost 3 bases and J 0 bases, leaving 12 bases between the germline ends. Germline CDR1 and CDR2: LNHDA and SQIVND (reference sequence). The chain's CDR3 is CASSIQPRGSNQPQHF. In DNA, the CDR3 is TGTGCCAGTAGTATTCAGCCGCGGGGTAGCAATCAGCCCCAGCATTTT.

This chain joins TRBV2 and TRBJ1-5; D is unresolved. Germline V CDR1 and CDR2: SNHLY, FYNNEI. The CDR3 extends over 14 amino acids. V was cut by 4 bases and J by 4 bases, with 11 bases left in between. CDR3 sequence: CASSGEGPNQPQHF. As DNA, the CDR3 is TGTGCCAGCAGTGGGGAAGGTCCAAATCAGCCCCAGCATTTT.

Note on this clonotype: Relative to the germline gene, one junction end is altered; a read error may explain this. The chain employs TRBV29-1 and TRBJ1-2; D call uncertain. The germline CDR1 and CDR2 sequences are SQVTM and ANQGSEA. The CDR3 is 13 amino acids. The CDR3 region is CSVSQPTDYGYTF. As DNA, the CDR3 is TGTAGCGTTTCACAACCCACGGATTATGGCTACACCTTC.

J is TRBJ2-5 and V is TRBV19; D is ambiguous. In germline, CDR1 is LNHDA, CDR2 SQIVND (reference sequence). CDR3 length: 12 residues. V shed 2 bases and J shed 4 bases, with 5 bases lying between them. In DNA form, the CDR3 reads TGTGCCAGTAGTATAAATAGAGAGACCCAGTACTTC. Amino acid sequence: CASSINRETQYF.

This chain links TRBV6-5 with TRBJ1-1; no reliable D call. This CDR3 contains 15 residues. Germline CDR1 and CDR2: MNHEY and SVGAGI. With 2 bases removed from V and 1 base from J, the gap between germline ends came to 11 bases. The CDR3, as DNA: TGTGCCAGCAGTTACGCATCGGCGCAGAACACTGAAGCTTTCTTT. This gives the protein CASSYASAQNTEAFF.